This T cell receptor beta chain derives from a study of blood T cell repertoires in COVID-19. Study-level information: Collection of acute and convalescent COVID-19 samples took place in the United States, Italy and Spain.

The CDR3 has 16 residues. Here immunoSEQ multiplex PCR was the method, and the copy in TCRdb shows in-frame clones only, minus some. The table includes a few hundred thousand clones, around 87% detected once. Each participant's cohort was designated according to participant-reported clinical history. This clone was found once. The sample consisted of PBMCs or T cells enriched from blood (not recorded which). J is TRBJ2-1 and V is TRBV21-1; the D call TRBD2 from the table was never checked on the DNA. TRBV21-1 is flagged as a pseudogene. This TCR was recovered from a man between 40 and 49 years old in a cohort exposed to, infected with or recovered from COVID-19 (not recorded which). DNA for the CDR3: TGTGCCAGCAGCCTGATCCGGAGGGAGGCCTACAATGAGCAGTTCTTC. Translating gives CASSLIRREAYNEQFF.